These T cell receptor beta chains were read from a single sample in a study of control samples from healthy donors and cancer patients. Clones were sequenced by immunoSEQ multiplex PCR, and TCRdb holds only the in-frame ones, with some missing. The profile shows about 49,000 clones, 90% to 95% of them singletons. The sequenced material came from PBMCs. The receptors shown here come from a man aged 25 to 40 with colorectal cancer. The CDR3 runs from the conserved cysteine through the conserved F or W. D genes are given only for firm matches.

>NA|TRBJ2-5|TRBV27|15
TGTGCCAGCAGTTTATACCAGGGGGGGCAAGAGACCCAGTACTTC
CASSLYQGGQETQYF
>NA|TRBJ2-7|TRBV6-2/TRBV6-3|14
TGTGCCAGCAGTCCCCCGGGACGGGCCTACGAGCAGTACTTC
CASSPPGRAYEQYF
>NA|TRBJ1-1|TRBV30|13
TGTGCCTGGTCTCCCTTAATGAACACTGAAGCTTTCTTT
CAWSPLMNTEAFF
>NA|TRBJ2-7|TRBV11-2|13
TGTGCCAGCAGCCAGGTCTCAGGCTACGAGCAGTACTTC
CASSQVSGYEQYF
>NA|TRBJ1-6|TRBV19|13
TGTGCCACTGGAACCGCGGCGGGGGCACCCCTCCACTTT
CATGTAAGAPLHF
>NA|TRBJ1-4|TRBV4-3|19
TGCGCCAGCAGCCAAGACTCATGGGGAGCCTCTGCAACTAATGAAAAACTGTTTTTT
CASSQDSWGASATNEKLFF
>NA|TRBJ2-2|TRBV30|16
TGTGCCTGGGACCCGGACCGCGGGCCGAACACCGGGGAGCTGTTTTTT
CAWDPDRGPNTGELFF
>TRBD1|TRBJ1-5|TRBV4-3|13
TGCGCCAGCAGCCAAGTGACAGGGCAGCCCCAGCATTTT
CASSQVTGQPQHF
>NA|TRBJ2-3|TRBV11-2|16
TGTGCCAGCAGCTTATATCTCGATCCTAGCACAGATACGCAGTATTTT
CASSLYLDPSTDTQYF
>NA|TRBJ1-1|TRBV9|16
TGTGCCAGCAGCGTAGGGGCTGAGACAAGGTTGAGTGAAGCTTTCTTT
CASSVGAETRLSEAFF
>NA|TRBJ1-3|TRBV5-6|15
TGTGCCAGCAGCTCGACAAGGGTGGCAGGAAACACCATATATTTT
CASSSTRVAGNTIYF
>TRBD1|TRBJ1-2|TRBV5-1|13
TGCGCCAGCGGACAGGGGGCGGTCTATGGCTACACCTTC
CASGQGAVYGYTF
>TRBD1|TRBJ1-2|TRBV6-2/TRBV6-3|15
TGTGCCAGCAGTTACTCAGAGGGGGCATACTATGGCTACACCTTC
CASSYSEGAYYGYTF
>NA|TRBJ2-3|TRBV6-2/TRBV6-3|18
TGTGCCAGCAGTTATAACCGGGTAGGGCGTGGAGGGGCATACTGGCAGTATTTT
CASSYNRVGRGGAYWQYF
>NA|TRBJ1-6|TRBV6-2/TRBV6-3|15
TGTGCCAGCAGTGCCCTGGAGGGTGCAAGGTCACCCCTCCACTTT
CASSALEGARSPLHF
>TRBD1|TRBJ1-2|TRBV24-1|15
TGTGCCACCAGTGCTCCGAGGGGGGACAGCTATGGCTACACCTTC
CATSAPRGDSYGYTF
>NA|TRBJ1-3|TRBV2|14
TGTGCCGGGAAGAAGGCAGGGGCTGGAAACACCATATATTTT
CAGKKAGAGNTIYF
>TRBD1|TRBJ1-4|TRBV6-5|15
TGTGCCAGCAGAATTTCTGGGACAGGGGGTGAAAAACTGTTTTTT
CASRISGTGGEKLFF
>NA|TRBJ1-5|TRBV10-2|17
TGCGCCAGCAGCTACGAAGGAGGGACTCTAGGCAATCAGCCCCAGCATTTT
CASSYEGGTLGNQPQHF
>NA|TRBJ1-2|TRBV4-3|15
TGCGCCAGCAGCCAAAACCAGGGACACGACTATGGCTACACCTTC
CASSQNQGHDYGYTF
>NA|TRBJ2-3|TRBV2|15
TGTGCCAGCAGTGACCTTGGGGGGAGCACAGATACGCAGTATTTT
CASSDLGGSTDTQYF
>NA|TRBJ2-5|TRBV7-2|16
TGTGCCAGCAGCTTAGGGGGGGCGCGAAGGGAGGAGACCCAGTACTTC
CASSLGGARREETQYF
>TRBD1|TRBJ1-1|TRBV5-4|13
TGTGCCAGCAGGGACAGGGGAGGAGGTGAAGCTTTCTTT
CASRDRGGGEAFF